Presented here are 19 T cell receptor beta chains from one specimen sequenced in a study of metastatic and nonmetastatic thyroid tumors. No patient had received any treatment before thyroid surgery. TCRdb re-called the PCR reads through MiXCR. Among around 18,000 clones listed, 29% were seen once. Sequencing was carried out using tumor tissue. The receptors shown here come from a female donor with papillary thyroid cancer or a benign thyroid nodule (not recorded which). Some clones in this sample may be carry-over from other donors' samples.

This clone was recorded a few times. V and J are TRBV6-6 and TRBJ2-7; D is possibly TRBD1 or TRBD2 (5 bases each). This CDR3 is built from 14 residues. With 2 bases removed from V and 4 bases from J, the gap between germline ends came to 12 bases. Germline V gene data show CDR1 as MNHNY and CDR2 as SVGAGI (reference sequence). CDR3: CASSYRGREYEQYF. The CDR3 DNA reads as TGTGCCAGCAGTTACAGAGGCAGGGAGTACGAGCAGTACTTC.

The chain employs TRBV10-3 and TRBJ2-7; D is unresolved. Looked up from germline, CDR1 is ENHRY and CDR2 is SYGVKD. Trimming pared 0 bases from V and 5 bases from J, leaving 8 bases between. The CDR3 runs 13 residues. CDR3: CAISESRKNEQYF. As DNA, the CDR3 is TGTGCCATCAGTGAGTCGAGAAAGAACGAGCAGTACTTC.

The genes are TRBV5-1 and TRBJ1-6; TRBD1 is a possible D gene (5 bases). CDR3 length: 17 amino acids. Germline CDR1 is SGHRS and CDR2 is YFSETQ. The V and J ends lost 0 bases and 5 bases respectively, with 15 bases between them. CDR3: CASSLGPQGRNNSPLHF. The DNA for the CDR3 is TGCGCCAGCAGCTTGGGTCCCCAGGGACGGAATAATTCACCCCTCCACTTT. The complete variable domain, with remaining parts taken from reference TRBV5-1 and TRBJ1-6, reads KAGVTQTPRYLIKTRGQQVTLSCSPISGHRSVSWYQQTPGQGLQFLFEYFSETQRNKGNFPGRFSGRQFSNSRSEMNVSTLELGDSALYLCASSLGPQGRNNSPLHFGNGTRLTVT.

CDR3 nucleotide sequence: TGTGCCAATACGGATAGCAATCAGCCCCAGCATTTT. Protein: CANTDSNQPQHF. The chain recombines TRBV6-1 with TRBJ1-5; D unclear. V was shortened by 10 bases and J by 0 bases, with 7 bases between the two germline ends. Germline V gives CDR1 MNHNS, CDR2 SASEGT. This CDR3 spans 12 amino acids.

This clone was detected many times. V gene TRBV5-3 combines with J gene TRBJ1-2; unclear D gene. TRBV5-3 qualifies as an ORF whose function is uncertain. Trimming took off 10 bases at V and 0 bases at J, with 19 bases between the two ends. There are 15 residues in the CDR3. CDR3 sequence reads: CAAAESAGPNYGYTF. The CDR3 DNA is TGTGCCGCCGCCGAGTCGGCAGGTCCTAACTATGGCTACACCTTC.

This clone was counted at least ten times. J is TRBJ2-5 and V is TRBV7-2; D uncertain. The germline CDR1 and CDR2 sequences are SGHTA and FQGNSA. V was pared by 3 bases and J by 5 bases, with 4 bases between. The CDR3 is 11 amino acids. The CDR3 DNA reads TGTGCCAGCAGCTTCGGGGAGACCCAGTACTTC. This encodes CASSFGETQYF.

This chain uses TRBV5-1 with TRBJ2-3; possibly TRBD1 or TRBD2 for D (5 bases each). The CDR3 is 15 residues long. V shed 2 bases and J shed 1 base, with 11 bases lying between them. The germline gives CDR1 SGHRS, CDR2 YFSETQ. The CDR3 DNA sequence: TGCGCCAGCAGCTTAACGGGACCTGGCACAGATACGCAGTATTTT. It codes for CASSLTGPGTDTQYF.

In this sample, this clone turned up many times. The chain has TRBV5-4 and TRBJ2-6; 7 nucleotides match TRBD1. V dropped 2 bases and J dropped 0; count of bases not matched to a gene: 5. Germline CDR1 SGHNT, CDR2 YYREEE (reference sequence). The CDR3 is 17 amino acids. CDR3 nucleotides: TGTGCCAGCAGCTTCGACAGGGTGCTCTCTGGGGCCAACGTCCTGACTTTC. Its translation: CASSFDRVLSGANVLTF.

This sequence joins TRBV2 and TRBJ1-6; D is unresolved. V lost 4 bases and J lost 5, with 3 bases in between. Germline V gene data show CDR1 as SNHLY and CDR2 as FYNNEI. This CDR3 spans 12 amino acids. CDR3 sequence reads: CASSGDNSPLHF. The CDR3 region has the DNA TGTGCCAGCAGTGGAGATAATTCACCCCTCCACTTT.

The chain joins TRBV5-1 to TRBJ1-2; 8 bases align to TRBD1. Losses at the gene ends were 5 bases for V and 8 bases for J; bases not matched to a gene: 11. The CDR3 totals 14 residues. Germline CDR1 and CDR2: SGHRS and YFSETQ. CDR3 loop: CASRLQGARDGYTF. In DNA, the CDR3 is TGCGCCAGCAGGCTGCAGGGGGCGAGGGACGGCTACACCTTC.

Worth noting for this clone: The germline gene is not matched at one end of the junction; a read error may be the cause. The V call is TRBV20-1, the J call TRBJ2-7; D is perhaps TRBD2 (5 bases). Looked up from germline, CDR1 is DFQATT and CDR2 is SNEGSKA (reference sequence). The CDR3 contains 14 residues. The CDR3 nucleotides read TGCAGTGCCTCCGACGGGGTCAGCTCCTACGGGCAGTACTTC. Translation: CSASDGVSSYGQYF.

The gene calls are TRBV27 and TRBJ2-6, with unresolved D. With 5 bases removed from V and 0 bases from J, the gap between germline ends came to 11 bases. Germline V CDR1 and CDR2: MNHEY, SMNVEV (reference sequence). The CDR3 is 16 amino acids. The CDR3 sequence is CASSIGRISGANVLTF. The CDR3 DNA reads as TGTGCCAGCAGTATCGGACGGATCTCTGGGGCCAACGTCCTGACTTTC.

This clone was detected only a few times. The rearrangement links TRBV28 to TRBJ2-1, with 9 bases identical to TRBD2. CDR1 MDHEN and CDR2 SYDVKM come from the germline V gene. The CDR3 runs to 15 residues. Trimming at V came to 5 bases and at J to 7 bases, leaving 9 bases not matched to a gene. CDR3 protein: CASSESGRSVNEQFF. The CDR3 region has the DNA TGTGCCAGCAGTGAGAGCGGGAGGAGCGTTAATGAGCAGTTCTTC.

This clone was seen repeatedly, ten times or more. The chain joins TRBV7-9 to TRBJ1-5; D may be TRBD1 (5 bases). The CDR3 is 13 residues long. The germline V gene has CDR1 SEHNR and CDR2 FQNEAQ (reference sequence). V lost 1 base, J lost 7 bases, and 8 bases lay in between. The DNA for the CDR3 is TGTGCCAGCAGCTTAGTGGGGGGACAGCCCCAGCATTTT. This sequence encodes CASSLVGGQPQHF.

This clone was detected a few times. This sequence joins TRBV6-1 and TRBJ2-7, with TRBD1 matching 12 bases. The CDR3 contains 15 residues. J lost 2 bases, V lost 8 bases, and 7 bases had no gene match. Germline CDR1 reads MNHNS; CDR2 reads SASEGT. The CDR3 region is CASEVRDRGPYEQYF. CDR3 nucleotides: TGTGCCAGCGAGGTCCGGGACAGGGGGCCCTACGAGCAGTACTTC.

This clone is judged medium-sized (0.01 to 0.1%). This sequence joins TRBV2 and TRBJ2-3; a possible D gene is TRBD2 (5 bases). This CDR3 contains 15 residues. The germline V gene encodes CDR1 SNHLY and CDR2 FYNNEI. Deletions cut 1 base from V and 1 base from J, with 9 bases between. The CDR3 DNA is TGTGCCAGCAGTGAAGGGCGGGTGCGCACAGATACGCAGTATTTT. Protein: CASSEGRVRTDTQYF.

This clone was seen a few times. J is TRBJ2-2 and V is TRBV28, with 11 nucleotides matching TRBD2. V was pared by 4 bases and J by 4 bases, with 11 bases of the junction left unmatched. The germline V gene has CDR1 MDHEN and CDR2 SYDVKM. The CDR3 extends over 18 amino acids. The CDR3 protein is CASSSQGSGRALTGELFF. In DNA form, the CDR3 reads TGTGCCAGCAGTTCACAGGGTAGCGGGAGGGCCCTCACCGGGGAGCTGTTTTTT.

CDR3 nucleotide sequence: TGTGCCAGCAGCCCGCCCCCACTTAGGGGAGATGGCTACACCTTC. Residues: CASSPPPLRGDGYTF. V is TRBV5-6 and J is TRBJ1-2; D perhaps matches TRBD1 (5 bases). The CDR3 is 15 residues long. CDR1 SGHDT and CDR2 YYEEEE come from the germline V gene. V was cut by 4 bases and J by 6 bases, with 19 bases left in between.

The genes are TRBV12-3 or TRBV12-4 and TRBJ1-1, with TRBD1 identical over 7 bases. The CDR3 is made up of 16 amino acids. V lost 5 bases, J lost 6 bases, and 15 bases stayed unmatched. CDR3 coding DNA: TGTGCCAGCAGTCCATCCCGACAGGGAGGGTCCTCTGAAGCTTTCTTT. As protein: CASSPSRQGGSSEAFF.